What follows are 30 T cell receptor beta chains derived from one specimen sequenced in a study of shared clonotypes between healthy human individuals. Measured with immunoSEQ multiplex PCR; TCRdb has only the in-frame clones, and not every one. Of 2.3 million or so clones listed, more than 85% are singletons. Input material: naive CD4+ T cells from PBMCs. As to subset: CD45RA+ positively selected. Every receptor here comes from a man aged 18 to 29 in good health. Some clones in this sample may be carry-over from other donors' samples.

The chain joins TRBV9 to TRBJ1-3, with D uncertain. CDR1 and CDR2 from the germline V gene are SGDLS and YYNGEE. V gave up 0 bases and J gave up 0 bases, with 10 bases separating them. This CDR3 has 16 residues. CDR3 amino acids: CASSVGGQNSGNTIYF. CDR3 DNA sequence: TGTGCCAGCAGCGTAGGTGGGCAGAACTCTGGAAACACCATATATTTT.

The chain employs TRBV5-1 and TRBJ2-7; either TRBD1 or TRBD2 may fit D (5 bases each). This CDR3 is 14 amino acids long. The germline V gene encodes CDR1 SGHRS and CDR2 YFSETQ. The V end lost 7 bases, the J end lost 4 bases, and 18 bases lay between the germline ends. The CDR3 coding sequence is TGCGCCAGCGGGAAGGACCCGGGACCGTACGAGCAGTACTTC. It is translated as CASGKDPGPYEQYF.

This clone was observed a single time. This chain joins TRBV9 and TRBJ1-5, with D possibly being TRBD1 (6 bases). The CDR3 totals 18 residues. V was pared by 0 bases and J by 0 bases, with 16 bases between. Germline-derived CDR1 and CDR2 are SGDLS and YYNGEE. The CDR3 nucleotides read TGTGCCAGCAGCGTAGGGGGCCAGGGGACCTATAGCAATCAGCCCCAGCATTTT. This codes for CASSVGGQGTYSNQPQHF.

This clone was seen a single time. The chain combines TRBV7-3 with TRBJ2-5; D gene unclear. Germline CDR1 and CDR2: SGHTA and FQGTGA. CDR3 size: 13 residues. Between the trimmed V and J ends, which lost 2 bases and 3 bases, there was a span of 7 bases. The CDR3 DNA follows: TGTGCCAGCAGCTTAGTCCACGAAGAGACCCAGTACTTC. Amino acids: CASSLVHEETQYF. The entire variable domain, with the rest obtained from reference TRBV7-3 and TRBJ2-5, is as follows: GAGVSQTPSNKVTEKGKYVELRCDPISGHTALYWYRQSLGQGPEFLIYFQGTGAADDSGLPNDRFFAVRPEGSVSTLKIQRTERGDSAVYLCASSLVHEETQYFGPGTRLLVL.

The rearrangement uses TRBV7-3 and TRBJ2-3, with TRBD2 matching 10 bases. V shed 5 bases, J shed 3 bases, and the junction held 8 bases outside the gene matches. CDR1 and CDR2 from the germline V gene are SGHTA and FQGTGA. The CDR3 is 16 amino acids. The CDR3 nucleotides are TGTGCCAGCAGCCAAGGCCCTAGCGGGAGAACAGATACGCAGTATTTT. Protein: CASSQGPSGRTDTQYF. Together with reference TRBV7-3 and TRBJ2-3, the CDR3 gives the full variable domain: GAGVSQTPSNKVTEKGKYVELRCDPISGHTALYWYRQSLGQGPEFLIYFQGTGAADDSGLPNDRFFAVRPEGSVSTLKIQRTERGDSAVYLCASSQGPSGRTDTQYFGPGTRLTVL.

This chain links TRBV11-2 with TRBJ2-1; maybe TRBD2 (7 bases). V lost 4 bases to trimming and J lost 0 bases, with 16 bases between them. The germline gives CDR1 SGHAT, CDR2 FQNNGV. The CDR3 is 17 residues long. The CDR3 is CASSWRGASGSYNEQFF. In nucleotides, the CDR3 is TGTGCCAGCAGCTGGAGGGGGGCTAGCGGCTCCTACAATGAGCAGTTCTTC.

This clone was seen only once. The rearrangement joins TRBV29-1 to TRBJ2-7; 11 bases line up with TRBD2. The CDR3 loop spans 12 amino acids. Germline V CDR1 and CDR2: SQVTM, ANQGSEA. Trimming at V came to 3 bases and at J to 9 bases, leaving 4 bases not matched to a gene. CDR3 coding DNA: TGCAGCGTTGATTTAGCGGGAGGGGTGCAGTACTTC. Its translation is CSVDLAGGVQYF.

The J gene is TRBJ2-2, the V gene TRBV6-6; no clear D gene. This CDR3 has 15 amino acids. V dropped 6 bases and J dropped 3 bases, with 14 bases sitting between them. Germline V CDR1 and CDR2: MNHNY, SVGAGI (reference sequence). CDR3 protein: CASRKRTSDTGELFF. Here the CDR3 DNA reads TGTGCCAGCAGGAAACGAACCTCCGACACCGGGGAGCTGTTTTTT.

The gene calls are TRBV6-6 and TRBJ2-3; D call uncertain. This CDR3 is 12 amino acids long. CDR1 and CDR2 from the germline V gene are MNHNY and SVGAGI (reference sequence). V lost 6 bases to trimming and J lost 8 bases, with 12 bases between them. CDR3 bases: TGTGCCAGCAGCCCATATCCGGGTACGCAGTATTTT. Amino acids: CASSPYPGTQYF.

This chain links TRBV27 with TRBJ1-5; D unresolved. CDR3 length: 15 amino acids. V shed 3 bases and J shed 1 base, with 10 bases lying between them. In germline, CDR1 is MNHEY, CDR2 SMNVEV (reference sequence). The CDR3 loop is CASSLALSSNQPQHF. The CDR3 nucleotides are TGTGCCAGCAGTTTGGCCCTTTCGAGCAATCAGCCCCAGCATTTT.

The V and J genes are TRBV5-1 and TRBJ1-2, with 7 bases fitting TRBD1. The germline CDR1 and CDR2 sequences are SGHRS and YFSETQ. V dropped 3 bases and J dropped 3; count of bases not matched to a gene: 8. The CDR3 sequence is 15 residues long. For the CDR3, the DNA is TGCGCCAGCAGCTGGCAGGGGGTCGGCGACTATGGCTACACCTTC. Protein: CASSWQGVGDYGYTF.

This rearrangement joins TRBV6-1 to TRBJ1-5, with D perhaps TRBD1 (5 bases). Trimming took off 8 bases at V and 0 bases at J, with 11 bases between the two ends. CDR3 length: 14 residues. The germline CDR1 and CDR2 sequences are MNHNS and SASEGT. The CDR3 protein is CASGALYSNQPQHF. The DNA of the CDR3 is TGTGCCAGCGGGGCGCTTTATAGCAATCAGCCCCAGCATTTT.

The genes are TRBV28 and TRBJ1-4; weak D call: TRBD1 (5 bases). The V and J ends lost 8 bases and 8 bases respectively, with 15 bases between them. Germline lookup yields CDR1 MDHEN and CDR2 SYDVKM. The CDR3 runs 13 residues. The CDR3, as DNA: TGTGCCAGCCTACGGGGGGTAGGCGAAAAACTGTTTTTT. Encoded protein: CASLRGVGEKLFF.

CDR3 sequence reads: CASSLSGLPGNTIYF. In DNA form, the CDR3 reads TGTGCCAGCAGTTTATCGGGACTCCCGGGAAACACCATATATTTT. J is TRBJ1-3 and V is TRBV27; D perhaps matches TRBD1 (5 bases). Trimming took off 0 bases at V and 4 bases at J, with 10 bases between the two ends. CDR1 and CDR2 from the germline V gene are MNHEY and SMNVEV (reference sequence). This CDR3 comprises 15 residues.

For this clone: The same CDR3 also results from other DNA sequences found in this sample. The chain combines TRBV12-5 with TRBJ2-1; D is undetermined. The CDR3 length is 11 residues. Trimming shortened V by 0 bases and J by 7 bases, and 1 base separated the two germline ends. Germline-derived CDR1 and CDR2 are LGHNT and FRNRAP. CDR3 bases: TGTGCTAGTGGTTTGGTAAATGAGCAGTTCTTC. Its translation: CASGLVNEQFF.

This CDR3 is CASSLPGLAANNEQFF. The CDR3 DNA is TGTGCCAGCTCACTTCCGGGACTAGCGGCAAACAATGAGCAGTTCTTC. The chain recombines TRBV18 with TRBJ2-1, with TRBD2 identical over 11 bases. Per the germline V gene, CDR1 is KGHSH and CDR2 is LQKENI. V lost 4 bases and J lost 5; bases outside the gene matches: 7. The CDR3 sequence is 16 residues long. The complete variable domain, with remaining parts taken from reference TRBV18 and TRBJ2-1, reads NAGVMQNPRHLVRRRGQEARLRCSPMKGHSHVYWYRQLPEEGLKFMVYLQKENIIDESGMPKERFSAEFPKEGPSILRIQQVVRGDSAAYFCASSLPGLAANNEQFFGPGTRLTVL.

The sample holds one count of this clone. This chain connects TRBV11-2 to TRBJ2-7; D gene uncertain. Trimming pared 3 bases from V and 2 bases from J, leaving 14 bases between. Looked up from germline, CDR1 is SGHAT and CDR2 is FQNNGV. The length of the CDR3 is 15 residues. The DNA of the CDR3 is TGTGCCAGCAGCTTCTCAATCGGATTACCCTACGAGCAGTACTTC. This translates into CASSFSIGLPYEQYF.

The chain recombines TRBV5-4 with TRBJ2-3; no definite D call. Deletions cut 0 bases from V and 2 bases from J, with 13 bases between. The germline gives CDR1 SGHNT, CDR2 YYREEE (reference sequence). The length of the CDR3 is 16 residues. CDR3 DNA sequence: TGTGCCAGCAGCTTGGATCTCCCACCAAACACAGATACGCAGTATTTT. Its protein is CASSLDLPPNTDTQYF.

J is TRBJ2-3 and V is TRBV29-1; a weak D match, TRBD1 (5 bases). The CDR3 totals 11 residues. The germline V and J ends were trimmed by 5 bases and 6 bases, with 9 bases remaining between them. The germline V gene encodes CDR1 SQVTM and CDR2 ANQGSEA. This CDR3 reads CSVLQGDTQYF. In DNA, the CDR3 is TGCAGCGTTTTGCAGGGCGATACGCAGTATTTT.

The gene calls are TRBV9 and TRBJ2-1; 16 bases fit TRBD2. The germline gives CDR1 SGDLS, CDR2 YYNGEE. The CDR3 is 17 residues long. V shed 4 bases and J 4 bases; nucleotides not matched to a gene: 5. The CDR3 DNA sequence: TGTGCCAGCAGCTCGGGACTAGCGGGAGGGGTTTACAATGAGCAGTTCTTC. Amino acids: CASSSGLAGGVYNEQFF.

This chain connects TRBV5-1 to TRBJ1-4, with D unclear. Germline CDR1 is SGHRS and CDR2 is YFSETQ. V was clipped by 0 bases and J by 4 bases, with 10 bases between them. This CDR3 comprises 15 residues. CDR3 nucleotide sequence: TGCGCCAGCAGCTTGGGCTCACAGCTTAATGAAAAACTGTTTTTT. Protein: CASSLGSQLNEKLFF.

The rearrangement joins TRBV6-1 to TRBJ2-7, with 7 bases matching TRBD2. V lost 2 bases, J lost 6 bases, and 7 bases stayed unmatched. Germline V gene sequence: CDR1 MNHNS, CDR2 SASEGT. CDR3 length equals 14 residues. CDR3 coding DNA: TGTGCCAGCAGTGAACCCAGGTGGGAGGGCGAGCAGTACTTC. Translated: CASSEPRWEGEQYF.

J is TRBJ2-5 and V is TRBV7-2; 13 bases match TRBD2. Per germline, CDR1 SGHTA and CDR2 FQGNSA. Unmatched junction bases numbered 8, after V lost 4 bases and J lost 6 bases. This CDR3 has 16 amino acids. In nucleotides, the CDR3 is TGTGCCAGCAGCTCCGGACTAGCGGGAGTAATGAAGACCCAGTACTTC. Protein: CASSSGLAGVMKTQYF.

The chain couples TRBV28 to TRBJ2-7; D may match TRBD1 or TRBD2 (5 bases each). Germline CDR1 and CDR2: MDHEN and SYDVKM. There are 14 residues in the CDR3. V was cut by 2 bases and J by 6 bases, with 14 bases left in between. CDR3 in amino acids: CASSLGGTSGEQYF. The CDR3 DNA reads as TGTGCCAGCAGTTTAGGTGGGACGTCCGGCGAGCAGTACTTC.

CDR3 region: CASSPLGITDTQYF. CDR3 DNA: TGTGCCAGCTCACCACTGGGTATCACAGATACGCAGTATTTT. V gene TRBV18 combines with J gene TRBJ2-3; D uncertain. This CDR3 has 14 amino acids. V was cut by 1 base and J by 2 bases, with 7 bases left in between. From germline, CDR1 is KGHSH and CDR2 LQKENI.

This sequence joins TRBV2 and TRBJ1-5; D is perhaps TRBD1 (5 bases). V lost 7 bases and J 7 bases, leaving 17 bases between the germline ends. This CDR3 region has 14 residues. CDR1 is SNHLY and CDR2 is FYNNEI in the germline V gene. This chain's CDR3 is CASNRGGVGQPQHF. CDR3 nucleotides: TGTGCCAGCAACCGAGGAGGGGTAGGGCAGCCCCAGCATTTT.

The CDR3 spells CASSSRGALGTGELFF. CDR3 DNA: TGTGCCAGCAGCTCGAGGGGGGCGCTTGGGACCGGGGAGCTGTTTTTT. The chain uses TRBV7-3 and TRBJ2-2; TRBD1 or TRBD2 may be the D gene (6 bases each). Trimming took 4 bases from V and 5 from J, leaving 17 bases between them. Germline CDR1 reads SGHTA; CDR2 reads FQGTGA. The CDR3 has 16 amino acids.

The rearrangement uses TRBV7-2 and TRBJ2-7; D perhaps matches TRBD2 (6 bases). The germline V and J ends were trimmed by 7 bases and 0 bases, with 19 bases remaining between them. The CDR3 runs to 16 residues. CDR1 is SGHTA and CDR2 is FQGNSA in the germline V gene. DNA of the CDR3: TGTGCCAGCACCCAGAGCAGGTTCGGGGGCTCCTACGAGCAGTACTTC. The encoded protein is CASTQSRFGGSYEQYF.

This clone was counted between two and nine times. This chain uses TRBV19 with TRBJ1-5, with D unresolved. Germline values: CDR1 LNHDA, CDR2 SQIVND (reference sequence). The CDR3 totals 12 residues. Trimming shortened V by 3 bases and J by 6 bases, and 6 bases separated the two germline ends. Written as DNA, the CDR3 is TGTGCCAGTAGTATGCCCCCTCAGCCCCAGCATTTT. Translation gives CASSMPPQPQHF.

This sequence joins TRBV27 and TRBJ1-3; tentative D call: TRBD1 (6 bases). The V end lost 0 bases, the J end lost 1 base, and 7 bases lay between the germline ends. The length of the CDR3 is 15 residues. Germline CDR1 is MNHEY and CDR2 is SMNVEV (reference sequence). CDR3 sequence: CASSLSTGSGNTIYF. CDR3 nucleotides: TGTGCCAGCAGTTTATCGACAGGTTCTGGAAACACCATATATTTT.